These 2 T cell receptor beta chains originate from one sample sequenced in a study of blood T cell repertoires in COVID-19. Repertoires were generated with immunoSEQ multiplex PCR, while TCRdb's copy carries only in-frame clones and drops some. The sample has some 200,000 clones, 88% seen once; the top ten hold around 2.7%. Sequenced input: PBMCs or T cells enriched from blood (not recorded which). The source is a woman aged 25 to 39 who had recovered from COVID-19.

The rearrangement links TRBV5-4 to TRBJ2-2, with D maybe TRBD2 (5 bases). V was cut by 0 bases and J by 0 bases, with 9 bases left in between. CDR1 is SGHNT, CDR2 YYREEE, per germline (reference sequence). The CDR3 has 16 amino acids. This chain's CDR3 is CASSLGGAANTGELFF. CDR3 coding DNA: TGTGCCAGCAGCTTGGGTGGAGCGGCGAACACCGGGGAGCTGTTTTTT.

J is TRBJ2-5 and V is TRBV14, with D maybe TRBD2 (6 bases). This CDR3 is built from 15 residues. The V gene lost 5 bases and the J gene lost 4 bases, with 17 bases spanning the gap. Germline CDR1 is SGHDN and CDR2 is FVKESK. CDR3 DNA: TGTGCCAGCAGCGCACTAGCACGGGGGAGAGAGACCCAGTACTTC. It encodes CASSALARGRETQYF.